This TCR beta chain was sequenced in a study of shared clonotypes between healthy human individuals. V was pared by 2 bases and J by 6 bases, with 10 bases between. CDR1 and CDR2 (germline): SGHDN, FVKESK. This CDR3 contains 14 residues. Naive CD8 populations comprised CD45RO-negative cells positively selected for CCR7, excluding terminally differentiated effector memory CD45RA+ cells. Healthy HIV-negative adults without recent acute infections or vaccinations served as donors. The repertoire was sequenced with immunoSEQ multiplex PCR; TCRdb's copy has only in-frame clones and lacks some. The top ten hold under 2% of the sample, which has roughly 2.1 million clones, around 93% seen once.

Material for sequencing was naive CD8+ T cells from PBMCs. The TCR comes from a man younger than 30 in good health. Some clones in this sample may be carry-over from other donors' samples. This rearrangement joins TRBV14 to TRBJ2-2, with D perhaps matching TRBD1 (5 bases). CDR3 in amino acids: CASSQFRGSGELFF. For the CDR3, the DNA is TGTGCCAGCAGCCAATTTAGGGGATCCGGGGAGCTGTTTTTT.